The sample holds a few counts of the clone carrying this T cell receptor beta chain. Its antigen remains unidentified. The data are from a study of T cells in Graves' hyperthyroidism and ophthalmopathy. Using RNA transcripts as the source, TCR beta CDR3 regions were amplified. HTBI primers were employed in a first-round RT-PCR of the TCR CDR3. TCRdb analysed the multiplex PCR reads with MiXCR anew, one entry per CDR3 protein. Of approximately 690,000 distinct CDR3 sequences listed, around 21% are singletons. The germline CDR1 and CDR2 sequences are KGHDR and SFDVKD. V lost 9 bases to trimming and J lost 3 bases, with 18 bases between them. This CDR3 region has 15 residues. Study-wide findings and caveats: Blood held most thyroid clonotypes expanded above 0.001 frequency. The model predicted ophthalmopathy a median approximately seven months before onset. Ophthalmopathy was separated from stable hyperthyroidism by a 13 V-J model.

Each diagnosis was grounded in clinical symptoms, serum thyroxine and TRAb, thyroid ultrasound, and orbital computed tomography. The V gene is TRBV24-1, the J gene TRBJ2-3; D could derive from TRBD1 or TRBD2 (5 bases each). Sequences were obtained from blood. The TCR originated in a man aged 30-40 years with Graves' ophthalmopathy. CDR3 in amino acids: CATSSETWGTDTQYF. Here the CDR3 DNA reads TGTGCCACCTCCTCAGAAACCTGGGGGACAGATACGCAGTATTTT.